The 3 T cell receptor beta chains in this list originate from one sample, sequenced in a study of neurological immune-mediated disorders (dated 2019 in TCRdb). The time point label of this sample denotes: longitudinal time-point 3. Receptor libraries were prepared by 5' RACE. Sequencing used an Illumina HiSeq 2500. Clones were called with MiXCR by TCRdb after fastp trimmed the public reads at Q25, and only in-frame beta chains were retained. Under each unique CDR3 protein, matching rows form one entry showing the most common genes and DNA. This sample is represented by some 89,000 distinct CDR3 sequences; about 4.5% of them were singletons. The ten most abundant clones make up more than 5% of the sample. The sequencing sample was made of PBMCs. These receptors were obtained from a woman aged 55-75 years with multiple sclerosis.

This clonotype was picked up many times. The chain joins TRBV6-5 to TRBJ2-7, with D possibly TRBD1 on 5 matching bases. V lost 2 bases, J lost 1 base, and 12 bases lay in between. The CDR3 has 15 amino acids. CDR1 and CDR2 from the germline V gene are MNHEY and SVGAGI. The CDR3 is CASSYLAGISYEQYF. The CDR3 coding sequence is TGTGCCAGCAGTTACCTCGCAGGGATTTCCTACGAGCAGTACTTC.

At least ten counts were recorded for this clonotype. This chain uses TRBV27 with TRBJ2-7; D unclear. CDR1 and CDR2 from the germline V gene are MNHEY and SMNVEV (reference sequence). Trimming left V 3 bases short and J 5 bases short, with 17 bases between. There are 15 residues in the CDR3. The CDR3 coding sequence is TGTGCCAGCAGTTTTGGGCGGCCAAGTTCAAACGAGCAGTACTTC. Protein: CASSFGRPSSNEQYF.

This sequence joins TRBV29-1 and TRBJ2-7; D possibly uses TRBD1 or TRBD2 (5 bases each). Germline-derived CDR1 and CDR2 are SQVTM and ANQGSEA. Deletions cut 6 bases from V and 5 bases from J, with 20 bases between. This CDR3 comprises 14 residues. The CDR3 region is CSVKGRGARDEQYF. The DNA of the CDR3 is TGCAGCGTGAAGGGTAGGGGAGCTCGCGACGAGCAGTACTTC.